A selection of T cell receptor beta chains follows, all from one sample in a study of molecular identifiers for immune sequencing clone quantification. TCRdb reanalysed the PCR reads using MiXCR and keeps one entry per CDR3 protein. The table has about half a million distinct CDR3 sequences, around 23% seen once. The specimen sequenced was naive CD8+ T cells from blood, with Jurkat cell RNA spiked in. The receptor set was obtained from a human donor in good health. Some libraries in this study had Jurkat cell RNA spiked in. Each CDR3 is given with its conserved first and last residue. Each record gives: D gene, V gene, J gene, clone size, CDR3 protein, CDR3 DNA. The D gene is left open where the match is weak. Expanded clones get a size class; other rows say once, few or many, or leave the size out.

-	TRBV12-3/TRBV12-4	TRBJ2-2	many	CASSLMGPGELFF	TGTGCCAGCAGTTTAATGGGGCCCGGGGAGCTGTTTTTT
-	TRBV19	TRBJ2-5	-	CASSIGGDETQYF	TGTGCCAGTAGTATCGGAGGGGACGAGACCCAGTACTTC
-	TRBV19	TRBJ2-7	few	CASSIAVGPYEQYF	TGTGCCAGTAGTATAGCGGTGGGCCCCTACGAGCAGTACTTC
-	TRBV12-3/TRBV12-4	TRBJ2-1	few	CASSSTLYNEQFF	TGTGCCAGCAGTTCAACCCTCTACAATGAGCAGTTCTTC
TRBD2	TRBV9	TRBJ2-3	few	CASAETDWRGTDTQYF	TGTGCCAGCGCCGAGACCGATTGGCGGGGGACAGATACGCAGTATTTT
-	TRBV5-6	TRBJ1-5	-	CASSLARWGDNQPQHF	TGTGCCAGCAGCTTGGCCCGATGGGGTGACAATCAGCCCCAGCATTTT
TRBD2	TRBV20-1	TRBJ2-7	-	CSAREDTSGGAFMSYEQYF	TGCAGTGCTAGAGAGGATACTAGCGGGGGGGCTTTTATGTCCTACGAGCAGTACTTC
-	TRBV29-1	TRBJ2-7	-	CSVMGNYEQYF	TGCAGCGTTATGGGGAACTACGAGCAGTACTTC
-	TRBV19	TRBJ1-4	-	CASSMAFLDGLEKLFF	TGTGCCAGTAGTATGGCTTTTTTGGATGGGCTCGAAAAACTGTTTTTT
-	TRBV6-2/TRBV6-3	TRBJ1-5	-	CAGSLGGFSNQPQHF	TGTGCCGGCAGTCTGGGAGGGTTTAGCAATCAGCCCCAGCATTTT
TRBD2	TRBV4-1	TRBJ2-3	few	CASSQEHLAGPTDTQYF	TGCGCCAGCAGCCAAGAACATCTAGCGGGCCCCACAGATACGCAGTATTTT
-	TRBV9	TRBJ2-3	-	CASSALEITDTQYF	TGTGCCAGCAGCGCATTGGAGATCACAGATACGCAGTATTTT
-	TRBV6-6	TRBJ1-5	-	CASSYTSEAYSNQPQHF	TGTGCCAGCAGTTACACGTCAGAGGCATATAGCAATCAGCCCCAGCATTTT
-	TRBV19	TRBJ1-1	many	CASSISENTEAFF	TGTGCCAGTAGTATAAGCGAGAACACTGAAGCTTTCTTT
-	TRBV4-2	TRBJ2-1	few	CASSQASGVYNEQFF	TGTGCCAGCAGCCAAGCGAGCGGAGTTTACAATGAGCAGTTCTTC
-	TRBV12-5	TRBJ1-5	many	CASGLTPGTTQPQHF	TGTGCTAGTGGTTTGACACCAGGGACGACACAGCCCCAGCATTTT
-	TRBV11-2	TRBJ2-1	-	CASSLNFGLQYNEQFF	TGTGCCAGCAGCTTAAATTTCGGACTTCAATACAATGAGCAGTTCTTC
TRBD1	TRBV15	TRBJ2-7	-	CATSSGQGIRYEQYF	TGTGCCACCAGCAGCGGACAGGGAATAAGGTACGAGCAGTACTTC
-	TRBV20-1	TRBJ2-7	many	CSARDRATYEQYF	TGCAGTGCTAGAGACAGGGCGACCTACGAGCAGTACTTC
-	TRBV27	TRBJ2-2	-	CASSPRQTENTGELFF	TGTGCCAGCAGTCCGAGACAGACGGAGAACACCGGGGAGCTGTTTTTT
-	TRBV20-1	TRBJ2-7	-	CSARDLVSSYEQYF	TGCAGTGCTAGAGATTTAGTGAGCTCCTACGAGCAGTACTTC
-	TRBV7-8	TRBJ1-1	few	CASSLGLGKAGYTEAFF	TGTGCCAGCAGCTTAGGGTTAGGAAAAGCAGGGTACACTGAAGCTTTCTTT
-	TRBV23-1	TRBJ2-1	-	CASSQSYRAAEGHNEQFF	TGCGCCAGCAGTCAATCTTATAGGGCGGCGGAAGGGCACAATGAGCAGTTCTTC
-	TRBV7-9	TRBJ2-1	-	CASSLLVDHNEQFF	TGTGCCAGCAGCTTGCTAGTCGATCACAATGAGCAGTTCTTC
TRBD1	TRBV2	TRBJ2-1	-	CASLRLPATGEDNEQFF	TGTGCCAGCCTCCGACTCCCTGCGACAGGGGAAGACAATGAGCAGTTCTTC
-	TRBV5-3	TRBJ1-1	few	CASSLSTVTEAFF	TGTGCCAGCAGCTTATCAACCGTCACTGAAGCTTTCTTT
TRBD2	TRBV7-6	TRBJ2-7	-	CASSRTFRRESPGEQYF	TGTGCCAGCAGCCGGACGTTTAGGCGGGAGTCTCCCGGGGAGCAGTACTTC
-	TRBV7-9	TRBJ1-3	many	CASMPPSGNTIYF	TGTGCCAGCATGCCCCCGTCCGGGAACACCATATATTTT
TRBD1	TRBV7-8	TRBJ2-4	many	CASSLGPPTGDLAKNIQYF	TGTGCCAGCAGCTTAGGGCCCCCGACAGGGGATCTAGCCAAAAACATTCAGTACTTC
-	TRBV27	TRBJ2-3	-	CASSSYPGHLYFTDTQYF	TGTGCCAGCAGTTCCTATCCGGGACACCTATACTTCACAGATACGCAGTATTTT
TRBD2	TRBV4-1	TRBJ2-3	-	CASSQEAGRTDTEYF	TGCGCCAGCAGCCAAGAAGCGGGACGCACAGATACGGAGTATTTT
-	TRBV30	TRBJ1-5	few	CAWSGAIQGQPQHF	TGTGCCTGGAGTGGAGCCATCCAGGGCCAGCCCCAGCATTTT
-	TRBV5-3	TRBJ2-7	few	CASSLFPGSPYEQYF	TGTGCCAGCAGCTTGTTTCCGGGAAGCCCCTACGAGCAGTACTTC
-	TRBV23-1	TRBJ1-6	few	CASSQLGVLGWSSYNSPLHF	TGCGCCAGCAGTCAGCTGGGAGTATTAGGCTGGAGCTCCTATAATTCACCCCTCCACTTT
TRBD2	TRBV6-2/TRBV6-3	TRBJ2-7	many	CASSILAGGPYEQYF	TGTGCCAGCAGTATCCTAGCGGGAGGACCCTACGAGCAGTACTTC
-	TRBV19	TRBJ1-5	-	CASSELIYQPQHF	TGTGCCAGTAGTGAGCTAATTTATCAGCCCCAGCATTTT
-	TRBV9	TRBJ2-6	many	CASTGWSGANVLTF	TGTGCCAGCACGGGGTGGTCTGGGGCCAACGTCCTGACTTTC
TRBD1	TRBV27	TRBJ2-7	few	CASSPWTGGSEQYF	TGTGCCAGCAGTCCCTGGACAGGGGGCTCCGAGCAGTACTTC
TRBD1	TRBV20-1	TRBJ1-1	many	CSAGLQGAYTEAFF	TGCAGTGCTGGGTTACAGGGGGCATACACTGAAGCTTTCTTT
-	TRBV6-5	TRBJ2-3	few	CASSYRRHDTQYF	TGTGCCAGCAGTTACCGTAGGCATGATACGCAGTATTTT
-	TRBV4-2	TRBJ1-1	many	CASSQDWQNTEAFF	TGTGCCAGCAGCCAAGATTGGCAGAACACTGAAGCTTTCTTT
-	TRBV6-1	TRBJ1-1	-	CASSETGMTEAFF	TGTGCCAGCAGTGAAACCGGGATGACTGAAGCTTTCTTT
-	TRBV4-3	TRBJ2-7	-	CASSQEQDSFSSYERYF	TGCGCCAGCAGCCAAGAACAAGACAGCTTTAGCTCCTACGAGCGGTACTTC
-	TRBV28	TRBJ2-7	few	CASSLYGTSSSYEQYF	TGTGCCAGCAGTTTATATGGGACGTCGAGCTCCTACGAGCAGTACTTC
-	TRBV9	TRBJ2-7	-	CATRGQGSEQYF	TGTGCCACCCGCGGCCAGGGGTCCGAGCAGTACTTC
-	TRBV12-3/TRBV12-4	TRBJ1-5	-	CASKDSNQPQHF	TGTGCCAGCAAGGACAGCAATCAGCCCCAGCATTTT
-	TRBV5-1	TRBJ2-3	few	CASSLVSNTDTQYF	TGCGCCAGCAGCTTGGTGTCAAACACAGATACGCAGTATTTT
-	TRBV7-9	TRBJ2-1	-	CASSDQRARSYNEQFF	TGTGCCAGCAGCGACCAGCGGGCCCGCTCCTACAATGAGCAGTTCTTC
TRBD2	TRBV7-9	TRBJ2-2	-	CASSLAGGSTGELFF	TGTGCCAGCAGCTTGGCGGGGGGAAGCACCGGGGAGCTGTTTTTT
TRBD1	TRBV6-6	TRBJ2-1	-	CASSFDRGNEQFF	TGTGCCAGCAGTTTCGACAGGGGAAATGAGCAGTTCTTC
TRBD1	TRBV11-2	TRBJ2-7	-	CASRHRDRIYEQYF	TGTGCCAGCAGGCACCGGGACAGGATCTACGAGCAGTACTTC
-	TRBV30	TRBJ1-1	few	CAWSYVGRGSTEAFF	TGTGCCTGGAGCTATGTGGGCCGAGGGTCCACTGAAGCTTTCTTT
-	TRBV12-3/TRBV12-4	TRBJ2-3	few	CASSFTGASDTQYF	TGTGCCAGCAGTTTTACGGGGGCCTCAGATACGCAGTATTTT
-	TRBV9	TRBJ2-7	-	CATSVDIKSYEQYF	TGTGCCACCAGCGTAGATATAAAGAGCTACGAGCAGTACTTC